One sample yielded the 26 T cell receptor beta chains listed below, sequenced in a study of early T cells in non-severe SARS-CoV-2 infection. TCRdb re-derived calls from the 5' RACE reads in MiXCR, one entry per CDR3 protein. The data hold about 60,000 distinct CDR3 sequences, with 8.5% to 10% observed a single time. Material for sequencing was whole blood. These receptors were collected from an adult who was a healthcare worker with PCR-confirmed SARS-CoV-2 infection or an uninfected control (not recorded which).

This clonotype was recorded at least ten times. V is TRBV6-1 and J is TRBJ1-4; D unclear. Germline V lookup: CDR1 MNHNS, CDR2 SASEGT. Trimming shortened V by 1 base and J by 6 bases, and 9 bases separated the two germline ends. The CDR3 covers 14 residues. The CDR3 bases are TGTGCCAGCAGTGAAGAGGAGCGTTATGAAAAACTGTTTTTT. Its protein is CASSEEERYEKLFF.

The chain joins TRBV7-9 to TRBJ2-3; 7 bases line up with TRBD1. Germline CDR1 is SEHNR and CDR2 is FQNEAQ (reference sequence). CDR3 length equals 14 residues. V lost 5 bases, J lost 1 base, and 3 bases stayed unmatched. The DNA for the CDR3 is TGTGCCAGCAGCCACGGACAGGGCACAGATACGCAGTATTTT. Translating it yields CASSHGQGTDTQYF.

V and J are TRBV5-1 and TRBJ1-1, with 8 bases aligning to TRBD1. V gave up 2 bases and J gave up 5 bases; unmatched junction bases: 11. From germline, CDR1 is SGHRS and CDR2 YFSETQ. The CDR3 totals 16 residues. The CDR3 DNA is TGCGCCAGCAGCTTTTCTCAGCAGGGGGCAAGTACTGAAGCTTTCTTT. Translating it yields CASSFSQQGASTEAFF.

The sample holds many counts of this clonotype. The rearrangement joins TRBV20-1 to TRBJ2-5; D unresolved. The CDR3 is 13 residues long. CDR1 and CDR2 from the germline V gene are DFQATT and SNEGSKA (reference sequence). V was cut by 4 bases and J by 3 bases, with 12 bases left in between. CDR3 loop: CSAKGSPKETQYF. The DNA of the CDR3 is TGCAGTGCTAAGGGAAGCCCAAAAGAGACCCAGTACTTC.

This clonotype was detected many times. V and J are TRBV6-1 and TRBJ1-5, with D maybe TRBD1 (5 bases). In germline, CDR1 is MNHNS, CDR2 SASEGT. Trimming shortened V by 7 bases and J by 4 bases, and 17 bases separated the two germline ends. The length of the CDR3 is 15 residues. The CDR3 sequence is CASNRRGRENQPQHF. The CDR3 DNA reads as TGTGCCAGCAACAGACGGGGCAGAGAGAATCAGCCCCAGCATTTT.

This clonotype showed up many times. The V call is TRBV12-3 or TRBV12-4, the J call TRBJ1-1, with 9 bases aligning to TRBD1. This CDR3 is 15 amino acids long. Trimming cost V 1 base and J 4 bases; bases outside gene matches: 4. CDR3 residues: CASSLGTGAATEAFF. The CDR3 DNA sequence: TGTGCCAGCAGTTTAGGGACAGGGGCCGCCACTGAAGCTTTCTTT.

This clonotype was picked up many times. The chain has TRBV4-2 and TRBJ2-3, with 7 bases matching TRBD1. In germline, CDR1 is LGHNA, CDR2 YNFKEQ. The CDR3 is 15 residues long. V lost 5 bases to trimming and J lost 2 bases; unmatched junction nucleotides: 7. CDR3 nucleotides: TGTGCCAGCAGCTCCCGACAGGGCGACACAGATACGCAGTATTTT. Translated: CASSSRQGDTDTQYF.

This clonotype has a handful of counts. The chain carries TRBV6-2 or TRBV6-3 and TRBJ2-7; D remains ambiguous. The CDR3 is made up of 15 amino acids. In germline, CDR1 is MNHEY, CDR2 SVGEGT. Trimming stripped 4 bases from V and 3 bases from J, with 16 bases between. CDR3 sequence (DNA): TGTGCCAGCAGTTTCACATCGCCCCTCTACTACGAGCAGTACTTC. Its translation: CASSFTSPLYYEQYF.

The rearrangement uses TRBV6-2 or TRBV6-3 and TRBJ1-5; the D is unclear. Germline V gene lookup returns CDR1 MNHEY and CDR2 SVGEGT. This CDR3 is built from 13 residues. V was clipped by 6 bases and J by 7 bases, with 13 bases between them. The CDR3 sequence is CASRPWLEQPQHF. The CDR3 DNA reads as TGTGCCAGCAGACCGTGGTTGGAACAGCCCCAGCATTTT.

This clonotype was observed at least ten times. The V and J genes are TRBV6-2 or TRBV6-3 and TRBJ2-7; a possible D gene is TRBD2 (6 bases). V was pared by 2 bases and J by 3 bases, with 14 bases between. The germline gives CDR1 MNHEY, CDR2 SVGEGT. CDR3 size: 15 residues. The CDR3 region is CASSYGDWIFYEQYF. The CDR3 bases are TGTGCCAGCAGTTACGGGGACTGGATCTTCTACGAGCAGTACTTC.

In this sample, this clonotype turned up many times. The chain has TRBV11-2 and TRBJ2-5; D not certain. CDR3 size: 13 residues. Trimming took 3 bases from V and 5 from J, leaving 10 bases between them. Germline V gives CDR1 SGHAT, CDR2 FQNNGV. The CDR3 DNA sequence: TGTGCCAGCAGCTTCGCAAGTCCGGAGACCCAGTACTTC. Translation gives CASSFASPETQYF.

This clonotype appeared many times. The chain links TRBV7-9 to TRBJ1-2; D remains ambiguous. CDR3 length equals 13 residues. V shed 1 base and J shed 4 bases, with 7 bases lying between them. The germline V gene has CDR1 SEHNR and CDR2 FQNEAQ (reference sequence). The CDR3 nucleotides are TGTGCCAGCAGCTTAGTGGGGAGCTATGGCTACACCTTC. Its translation: CASSLVGSYGYTF.

This clonotype has ten or more counts. This chain connects TRBV7-8 to TRBJ2-1; a possible D gene is TRBD2 (5 bases). Germline CDR1 SGHVS, CDR2 FQNEAQ. The CDR3 contains 16 residues. Trimming left V 6 bases short and J 4 bases short, with 19 bases between. The CDR3 is CASSFKLEGSYNEQFF. The CDR3 DNA is TGTGCCAGCAGTTTCAAGCTTGAGGGATCGTACAATGAGCAGTTCTTC.

This rearrangement joins TRBV27 to TRBJ1-6; the D is unclear. In germline, CDR1 is MNHEY, CDR2 SMNVEV (reference sequence). The CDR3 is 16 residues long. The V and J ends lost 0 bases and 0 bases respectively, with 6 bases between them. CDR3 in amino acids: CASSLSISSYNSPLHF. The CDR3 DNA sequence: TGTGCCAGCAGTTTATCGATTAGCTCCTATAATTCACCCCTCCACTTT.

The sample holds a few counts of this clonotype. The V and J genes are TRBV28 and TRBJ1-3; unclear D gene. V was shortened by 4 bases and J by 4 bases, with 5 bases between the two germline ends. This CDR3 spans 12 amino acids. Germline V lookup: CDR1 MDHEN, CDR2 SYDVKM. CDR3 region: CASSSQGNTIYF. In nucleotides, the CDR3 is TGTGCCAGCAGTTCGCAAGGAAACACCATATATTTT.

This clonotype was recorded at least ten times. This chain uses TRBV20-1 with TRBJ1-1, with D perhaps matching TRBD1 (6 bases). This CDR3 spans 14 amino acids. Per germline, CDR1 DFQATT and CDR2 SNEGSKA (reference sequence). V lost 8 bases to trimming and J lost 1 base, with 17 bases between them. For the CDR3, the DNA is TGCAGTACCTCTTCCGGGACAACGAACACTGAAGCTTTCTTT. It codes for CSTSSGTTNTEAFF.

This clonotype was seen repeatedly, ten times or more. The chain carries TRBV28 and TRBJ1-5, with 8 bases identical to TRBD1. The CDR3 has 14 residues. After removal of 4 bases from V and 3 bases from J, the junction contained 2 bases not matched to a gene. Germline assignment: CDR1 MDHEN and CDR2 SYDVKM. CDR3 sequence (DNA): TGTGCCAGCAGTTACAGGGGGAACAATCAGCCCCAGCATTTT. Translation gives CASSYRGNNQPQHF. Based on the CDR3 plus reference TRBV28 and TRBJ1-5, the full variable domain is DVKVTQSSRYLVKRTGEKVFLECVQDMDHENMFWYRQDPGLGLRLIYFSYDVKMKEKGDIPEGYSVSREKKERFSLILESASTNQTSMYLCASSYRGNNQPQHFGDGTRLSIL.

The rearrangement uses TRBV10-3 and TRBJ1-1; TRBD1 is a possible D gene (6 bases). CDR3 size: 15 residues. The V end was cut by 3 bases, the J end by 4 bases, with 15 bases between. Germline V lookup: CDR1 ENHRY, CDR2 SYGVKD. CDR3 sequence reads: CAISDTGANSTEAFF. The CDR3 coding sequence is TGTGCCATCAGTGACACGGGGGCGAACAGCACTGAAGCTTTCTTT.

V gene TRBV7-2 combines with J gene TRBJ1-2; D might be TRBD1 (6 bases). Per germline, CDR1 SGHTA and CDR2 FQGNSA. V was pared by 5 bases and J by 2 bases, with 12 bases between. This CDR3 contains 14 residues. CDR3: CASSIRDKNYGYTF. CDR3 nucleotides: TGTGCCAGCAGCATCCGGGACAAGAACTATGGCTACACCTTC. Full variable domain (missing parts from reference TRBV7-2 and TRBJ1-2): GAGVSQSPSNKVTEKGKDVELRCDPISGHTALYWYRQSLGQGLEFLIYFQGNSAPDKSGLPSDRFSAERTGGSVSTLTIQRTQQEDSAVYLCASSIRDKNYGYTFGSGTRLTVV.

At least ten counts were recorded for this clonotype. V usage is TRBV7-2 and J usage is TRBJ2-3; TRBD2 matches at 10 bases. CDR1 is SGHTA and CDR2 is FQGNSA in the germline V gene. Germline trimming cut 4 bases from V and 4 bases from J; bases unmatched to any gene: 5. The CDR3 consists of 15 residues. In DNA form, the CDR3 reads TGTGCCAGCAGCTCTAGCGGGAGCGGTCCAGATACGCAGTATTTT. Translated, it gives CASSSSGSGPDTQYF.

This rearrangement joins TRBV3-1 to TRBJ2-4, with 8 bases fitting TRBD2. This CDR3 has 19 residues. CDR1 and CDR2 from the germline V gene are LGHDT and YNNKEL (reference sequence). The V segment lost 4 bases and the J segment 0 bases; nucleotides outside the gene matches: 14. As DNA, the CDR3 is TGTGCCAGCAGCCCGACGGGGGGGCGCGGGGAATTAGCCAAAAACATTCAGTACTTC. This encodes CASSPTGGRGELAKNIQYF. Drawing the rest from reference TRBV3-1 and TRBJ2-4, the complete variable domain is DTAVSQTPKYLVTQMGNDKSIKCEQNLGHDTMYWYKQDSKKFLKIMFSYNNKELIINETVPNRFSPKSPDKAHLNLHINSLELGDSAVYFCASSPTGGRGELAKNIQYFGAGTRLSVL.

This clonotype came up many times. This chain connects TRBV3-1 to TRBJ1-2; possibly TRBD1 for D (5 bases). Trimming stripped 0 bases from V and 6 bases from J, with 17 bases between. In germline, CDR1 is LGHDT, CDR2 YNNKEL (reference sequence). This CDR3 region has 16 residues. This chain's CDR3 is CASSQDVLQGQDGYTF. CDR3 in DNA: TGTGCCAGCAGCCAAGATGTTCTCCAGGGTCAGGATGGCTACACCTTC.

For this clonotype: The junction shows a germline mismatch at one end, possibly a read error. The gene calls are TRBV5-4 and TRBJ2-7; D might be TRBD2 (6 bases). The CDR3 covers 15 residues. Germline loops: CDR1 SGHNT, CDR2 YYREEE (reference sequence). The CDR3 region is CASSSGGLTSYKQYF. The CDR3 DNA follows: TGTGCCAGCAGCTCCGGAGGACTAACCTCCTACAAGCAGTACTTC. The entire variable domain, with the rest obtained from reference TRBV5-4 and TRBJ2-7, is as follows: ETGVTQSPTHLIKTRGQQVTLRCSSQSGHNTVSWYQQALGQGPQFIFQYYREEENGRGNFPPRFSGLQFPNYSSELNVNALELDDSALYLCASSSGGLTSYKQYFGPGTRLTVT.

The table lists this clonotype with a few counts. This rearrangement joins TRBV25-1 to TRBJ2-4; weak D call: TRBD2 (6 bases). The length of the CDR3 is 18 residues. Germline values: CDR1 MGHDK, CDR2 SYGVNS. Trimming took 3 bases from V and 1 from J, leaving 19 bases between them. CDR3 sequence reads: CASSDTRWTIDAKNIQYF. CDR3 in DNA: TGTGCCAGCAGTGACACTCGATGGACTATTGACGCCAAAAACATTCAGTACTTC.

The V call is TRBV7-2, the J call TRBJ2-6, with no clear D. Trimming removed 5 bases from V and 2 bases from J, with 10 bases in between. CDR3 length: 15 amino acids. The germline V gene encodes CDR1 SGHTA and CDR2 FQGNSA. The CDR3 spells CASSPHDAGANVLTF. As DNA, the CDR3 is TGTGCCAGCAGCCCCCACGATGCTGGGGCCAACGTCCTGACTTTC.

This chain uses TRBV6-2 or TRBV6-3 with TRBJ2-7, with D perhaps TRBD2 (5 bases). The ends were cut back, 5 bases at V and 0 bases at J, with 20 bases in the middle. The CDR3 is 17 amino acids. The germline gives CDR1 MNHEY, CDR2 SVGEGT. This CDR3 is CASSLDTWRAGSYEQYF. The CDR3 bases are TGTGCCAGCAGTCTGGATACTTGGCGGGCCGGCTCCTACGAGCAGTACTTC.